What follows is one T cell receptor (beta chain) and its context. What it binds is unknown. Generated by immunoSEQ multiplex PCR, the TCRdb table keeps only in-frame clones and is missing some. The sample includes 57,000 or so clones, approximately 86% of them seen just once. The record originates from a study of OX40 agonist ivuxolimab in advanced cancers. Study summary: Treatment received earlier with anti-PD-1, anti-PD-L1 or anti-CTLA-4 agents was allowed, and under 50% had some.

Whole-study findings and limits: The mean number of expanded clones was higher in CD8+ T cells than in CD4+. Some nonresponders likewise displayed low normalized T-cell clonal expansion. The CD4+ and CD8+ T cells in the blood had expanded clonally by week 6 at 0.1 to 3.0 mg/kg.

The CDR3 extends over 14 amino acids. Trimming stripped 4 bases from V and 11 bases from J, with 20 bases between. Germline lookup yields CDR1 SGHTA and CDR2 FQGNSA. The sequence came from an adult with an advanced solid tumor such as melanoma, head and neck, liver or kidney cancer. The genes are TRBV7-2 and TRBJ1-1, with D tentatively TRBD1 (5 bases). Sequences were derived from CD4+ or CD8+ T cells sorted from blood, sampled in a trial of the OX40 agonist ivuxolimab. The CDR3 region has the DNA TGTGCCAGCAGCTCCTCCCGGGACGGGCTTCCGGCTTTCTTT. This sequence encodes CASSSSRDGLPAFF.